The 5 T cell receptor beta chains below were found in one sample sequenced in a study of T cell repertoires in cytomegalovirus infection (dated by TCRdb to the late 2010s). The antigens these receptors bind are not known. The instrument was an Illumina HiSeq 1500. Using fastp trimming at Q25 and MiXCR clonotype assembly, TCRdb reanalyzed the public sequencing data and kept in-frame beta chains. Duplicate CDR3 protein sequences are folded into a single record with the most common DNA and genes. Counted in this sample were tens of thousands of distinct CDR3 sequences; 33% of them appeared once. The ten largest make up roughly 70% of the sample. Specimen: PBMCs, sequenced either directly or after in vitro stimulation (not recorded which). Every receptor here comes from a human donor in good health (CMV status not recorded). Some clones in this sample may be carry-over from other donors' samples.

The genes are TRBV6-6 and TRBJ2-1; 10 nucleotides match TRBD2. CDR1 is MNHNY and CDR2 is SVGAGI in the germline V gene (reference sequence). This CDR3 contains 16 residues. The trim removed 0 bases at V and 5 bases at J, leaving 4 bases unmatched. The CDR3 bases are TGTGCCAGCAGTTACTCGATTCTAGCGGGGGACAATGAGCAGTTCTTC. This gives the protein CASSYSILAGDNEQFF.

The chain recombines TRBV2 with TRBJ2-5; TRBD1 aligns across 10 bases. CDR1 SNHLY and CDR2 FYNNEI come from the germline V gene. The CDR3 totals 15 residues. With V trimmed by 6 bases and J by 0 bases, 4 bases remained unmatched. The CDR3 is CASRGTGEYQETQYF. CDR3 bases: TGTGCCAGCAGAGGGACAGGGGAGTACCAAGAGACCCAGTACTTC.

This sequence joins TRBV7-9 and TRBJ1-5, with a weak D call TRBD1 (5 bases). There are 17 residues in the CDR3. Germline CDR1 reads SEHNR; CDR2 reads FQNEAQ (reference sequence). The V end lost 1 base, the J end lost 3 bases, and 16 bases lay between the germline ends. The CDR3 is CASSLGPGTGYNQPQHF. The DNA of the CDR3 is TGTGCCAGCAGCTTAGGCCCCGGGACGGGCTACAATCAGCCCCAGCATTTT.

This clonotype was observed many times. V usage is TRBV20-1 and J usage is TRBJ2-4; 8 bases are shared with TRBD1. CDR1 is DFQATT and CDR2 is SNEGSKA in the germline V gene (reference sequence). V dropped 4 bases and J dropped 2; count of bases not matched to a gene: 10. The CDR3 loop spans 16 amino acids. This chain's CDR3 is CSAKKGQVITKNIQYF. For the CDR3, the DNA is TGCAGTGCTAAAAAGGGACAGGTGATTACCAAAAACATTCAGTACTTC.

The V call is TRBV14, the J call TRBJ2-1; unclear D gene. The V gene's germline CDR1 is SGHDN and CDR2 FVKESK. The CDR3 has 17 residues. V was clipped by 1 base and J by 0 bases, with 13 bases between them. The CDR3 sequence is CASSQGFLADSYNEQFF. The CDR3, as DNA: TGTGCCAGCAGCCAAGGGTTTTTGGCAGACTCCTACAATGAGCAGTTCTTC.